The 3 T cell receptor beta chains below were found in one sample sequenced in a study of Tregs in tolerant kidney transplant recipients (dated by TCRdb to between 2017 and 2020). Library method: the immunoSEQ multiplex PCR assay. The immuneACCESS repertoire file appears here via TCRdb, limited to in-frame rearrangements. These files lack a portion of the clones; in checked studies, under half of the deficit traces to unresolved V genes, and the cause of the others is not known. The sample table holds 100,000 to 150,000 clones, of which 92% were seen once. Clones ranked in the top ten supply around 0.6% of the sample. Sequencing input: CD4+ T cells from blood. These receptor sequences come from a human donor in good health.

This chain uses TRBV19 with TRBJ1-3; 7 bases match TRBD1. With 3 bases clipped from V and 2 bases from J, the junction kept 1 base outside the gene matches. The CDR3 has 14 amino acids. CDR1 is LNHDA, CDR2 SQIVND, per germline (reference sequence). CDR3 sequence: CASSIDRAGNTIYF. In DNA form, the CDR3 reads TGTGCCAGTAGTATTGACAGGGCTGGAAACACCATATATTTT.

The chain couples TRBV2 to TRBJ2-5; a weak D match, TRBD2 (6 bases). The germline V gene has CDR1 SNHLY and CDR2 FYNNEI. This CDR3 spans 13 amino acids. Trimming stripped 7 bases from V and 3 bases from J, with 12 bases between. In nucleotides, the CDR3 is TGTGCCAGCAAGAAGACTAGGGAAGAGACCCAGTACTTC. It is translated as CASKKTREETQYF.

The V call is TRBV11-1, the J call TRBJ2-7, with 8 bases identical to TRBD2. The J segment lost 4 bases and the V segment lost 3 bases, leaving 8 bases of the junction unmatched. Germline CDR1 and CDR2: SGHAT and FQDESV (reference sequence). CDR3 size: 15 residues. CDR3 coding DNA: TGTGCCAGCAGCTTGGGGAGAACTAGCGGATACGAGCAGTACTTC. It translates to CASSLGRTSGYEQYF.